This TCR beta chain originates from a study of a mutant IDH1 vaccine in newly diagnosed glioma. Study-wide context: Most patients had received both radiotherapy and temozolomide, the prior options being radiotherapy, temozolomide, or both.

Described time point: week 35, safety follow-up. The content of each vaccine dose was 300 ug of mutant IDH1 20-mer peptide, and topical imiquimod accompanied it. This clone was seen more than once but under ten times. Its antigen is unknown. Assay used: immunoSEQ multiplex PCR; TCRdb lists only in-frame clones, some missing. The sample yields about 69,000 clones, approximately 86% seen once. This clonotype was sampled from a young man with glioma. The sample here was PBMCs, taken from a glioma patient whose treatment included an IDH1 peptide vaccine.

Here the CDR3 DNA reads TGTGCCAGCAGCTCAGGGGGGAACACTGAAGCTTTCTTT. Protein product: CASSSGGNTEAFF. The rearrangement uses TRBV7-8 and TRBJ1-1; 7 nucleotides line up with TRBD1. The CDR3 contains 13 residues. The J segment lost 1 base and the V segment lost 4 bases, leaving 0 bases of the junction unmatched. Germline values: CDR1 SGHVS, CDR2 FQNEAQ.